This TCR beta chain was sequenced during a study of T cell clonotyping in hematopoietic cell transplantation. General study findings and limits: Without cell sorting, CD4 versus CD8 contributions remain unresolved. Broader posttransplant TCR repertoire diversity was predicted by graft donor and pretransplant recipient Inverse Simpson Index values. At the given depth, recipient repertoires were over 97% de novo clonotypes.

Recipient blood drawn about 28 days pretransplant and days 30, 100, 180 after. The assay was immunoSEQ multiplex PCR, and TCRdb's table has in-frame clones only and misses some. The sample includes more than 6,500 clones, less than 95% of them seen just once. CDR1 is LNHNV, CDR2 YYDKDF, per germline (reference sequence). The ends were cut back, 3 bases at V and 13 bases at J, with 13 bases in the middle. The length of the CDR3 is 11 residues. Turning to this clone: The target antigen is unknown.

Here the sequenced sample was peripheral blood mononuclear cells, taken 30 days after allogeneic stem cell transplant. The receptor was isolated from a male patient aged 60-70 years who had an allogeneic stem cell transplant from an unrelated donor, so T cells may come from the graft donor. Some clones in this sample may be carry-over from other donors' samples. The chain combines TRBV15 with TRBJ2-7; a possible D gene is TRBD2 (6 bases). The CDR3 DNA reads as TGTGCCACCAGCAGGGGACTCCCGATTTACTTC. Amino acids: CATSRGLPIYF.